This record covers a single TCR beta chain. The specificity of this receptor is unknown. One base away there is no much larger clone; base qualities are not given. The intended sense of this specimen's time point label: baseline before first vaccination. Taken with the paper, the label for treatment or condition translates to: meningococcal conjugate vaccine given as trial control. Vaccinee samples came from UK trials COV001 and COV002, including a single-blind randomized controlled phase 2/3 trial of AZD1222 (ChAdOx1 nCoV-19) in healthy adults. For TCRbeta chain sequencing, PBMC samples from trial participants were taken at day 0 and at day 28 after the second dose. V is shortened by 1 base, J by 6 bases, and the region joining them spans 7 bases. Counted from cysteine to phenylalanine, this CDR3 has 13 amino acids. Solely the CDR3 DNA is kept, with 39 bases framed from the first base. The CDR3 regions of human TCRbeta chains were subjected to immunosequencing. The original pipeline was this. Repertoire TCRs were matched against a reference library of SARS-CoV-2-specific TCRs generated with the MIRA antigen-specificity platform. Breadth meant the fraction of unique TCRs that were SARS-CoV-2-associated, whereas depth meant the fraction of total T cells that were SARS-CoV-2-associated. Using the MIRA data, each spike-specific TCR was assigned both to the spike region to which the TCR was reactive and to a CD4 or CD8 class. Log10-transformed breadth and depth values were compared by one-way ANOVA with Sidak's multiple comparisons tests. TCRdb mirrors the immuneACCESS table, restricted to in-frame sequences. Some clones are absent from its copies; in checked studies, under half trace to an unresolved V gene, and the reason for the others is unknown. V and J calls and clone size are given by that table; D and trimming were obtained from the DNA. The sample table lists about 85,000 clones, approximately 86% of them with a count of one. Of the sample, 10% is held by the ten largest clones.

The data were obtained in a study of T cell responses to AZD1222 COVID-19 vaccine (dated by TCRdb to the early 2020s). Regarding the complete study: TCR sequencing was performed for roughly 250 trial participants, of whom 207 were given two doses of AZD1222 and some 26 were given two doses of MenACWY control vaccine. Enrollment into the trials was organized by age into subgroups of 18-55, 56-69 and 70-plus years, and those subgroups contained about 150, 27 and 61 TCR-sequenced participants, respectively. Paper-wide results and their limitations: The 56-69-year group was small, and its depth increase did not reach significance, likely because of low power. Conclusions about previously exposed vaccinees are limited because only six or seven AZD1222 recipients were SARS-CoV-2 seropositive at baseline. Reportedly, close to half of the unique spike-specific TCRs recognized epitopes lying outside the regions that are mutated in the B.1.351 and B.1.1.7 variants. The whole spike protein was spanned by vaccine-associated CD4 TCRs, and dominant responses were seen in regions 160-218 and 743-854. Participants were mostly white British and included more females than males, and it was suggested by the authors that clonal diversity may have been underestimated. No day 14 peak-response samples were available, so repertoires were characterized only after the peak T cell response. A significant rise in spike-specific TCR breadth and depth was observed after two AZD1222 doses relative to day 0 and relative to MenACWY recipients.

The sequence is built from TRBV12-3 or TRBV12-4 and TRBJ2-1; there is no confident call for the D gene. The input for sequencing was peripheral blood, taken on day 0 of MenACWY control vaccination. The sequence was collected from an adult in good health. The CDR3 has the sequence CASSLDSLNEQFF. The nucleotide sequence reads TGTGCCAGCAGTTTAGACTCTCTCAATGAGCAGTTCTTC.